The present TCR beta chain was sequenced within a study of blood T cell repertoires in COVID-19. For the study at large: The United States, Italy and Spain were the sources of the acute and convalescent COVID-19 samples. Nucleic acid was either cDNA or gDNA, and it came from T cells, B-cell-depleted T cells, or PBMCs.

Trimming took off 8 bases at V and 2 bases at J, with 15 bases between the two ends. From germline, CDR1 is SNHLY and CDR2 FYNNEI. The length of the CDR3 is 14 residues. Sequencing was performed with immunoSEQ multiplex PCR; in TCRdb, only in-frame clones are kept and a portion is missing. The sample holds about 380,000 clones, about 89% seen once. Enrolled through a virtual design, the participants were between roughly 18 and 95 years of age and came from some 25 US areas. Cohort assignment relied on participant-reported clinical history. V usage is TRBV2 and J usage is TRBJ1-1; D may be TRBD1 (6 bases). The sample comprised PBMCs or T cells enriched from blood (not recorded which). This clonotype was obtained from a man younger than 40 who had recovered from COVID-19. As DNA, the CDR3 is TGTGCCAGCCTTCAGGACAGAATAAACACTGAAGCTTTCTTT. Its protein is CASLQDRINTEAFF.